The 29 T cell receptor beta chains given below trace back to one sample, sequenced in a study of cytomegalovirus exposure and HLA in healthy donors. It was with 60 Vbeta and 13 Jbeta primers that the PCR ran. Profiling relied on immunoSEQ multiplex PCR, and the TCRdb table lists in-frame clones only, not all of them. The sample records some 120,000 clones, roughly three quarters being singletons. The sample taken for sequencing was PBMCs. The source is a man aged 25-45 years in good health and CMV-seropositive.

The chain has TRBV6-5 and TRBJ2-1; D is ambiguous. Germline lookup yields CDR1 MNHEY and CDR2 SVGAGI. Trimming pared 0 bases from V and 11 bases from J, leaving 14 bases between. This CDR3 spans 14 amino acids. CDR3 sequence (DNA): TGTGCCAGCAGTTACTCTCAACCTCCTCAGAAGCAGTTCTTC. This sequence encodes CASSYSQPPQKQFF.

This clone has more than one count but fewer than ten. The chain carries TRBV10-3 and TRBJ2-2, with TRBD1 identical over 9 bases. V lost 7 bases and J lost 4; bases outside the gene matches: 4. Germline V lookup: CDR1 ENHRY, CDR2 SYGVKD. The CDR3 is made up of 14 amino acids. The CDR3 loop is CAINGQGPTGELFF. Written as DNA, the CDR3 is TGTGCCATCAATGGACAGGGGCCCACCGGGGAGCTGTTTTTT.

This clone appeared once. The chain uses TRBV6-6 and TRBJ2-1, with 7 bases identical to TRBD2. Losses at the gene ends were 6 bases for V and 6 bases for J; bases not matched to a gene: 11. The germline gives CDR1 MNHNY, CDR2 SVGAGI (reference sequence). The CDR3 length is 15 residues. The CDR3 DNA follows: TGTGCCAGCAGCAACGACGGGGGGTCTGTCAATGAGCAGTTCTTC. Protein product: CASSNDGGSVNEQFF.

The V and J genes are TRBV5-6 and TRBJ2-1; weak D call: TRBD1 (5 bases). V was cut by 0 bases and J by 9 bases, with 16 bases left in between. This CDR3 comprises 15 residues. The germline V gene has CDR1 SGHDT and CDR2 YYEEEE. CDR3 amino acids: CASSLAPGSSLEQFF. The CDR3 nucleotides are TGTGCCAGCAGCTTGGCCCCAGGGTCGAGTCTTGAGCAGTTCTTC.

The genes are TRBV18 and TRBJ2-3; TRBD2 agrees at 12 bases. Trimming took 1 base from V and 0 from J; bases not matched to a gene: 2. Per the germline V gene, CDR1 is KGHSH and CDR2 is LQKENI. The CDR3 runs 17 residues. In nucleotides, the CDR3 is TGTGCCAGCTCACCACGGCTAGCGGGGGGGAGCACAGATACGCAGTATTTT. Its protein is CASSPRLAGGSTDTQYF.

The gene calls are TRBV6-6 and TRBJ1-1; 8 nucleotides align to TRBD1. V dropped 6 bases and J dropped 0; count of bases not matched to a gene: 9. CDR1 and CDR2 from the germline V gene are MNHNY and SVGAGI (reference sequence). This CDR3 is 16 amino acids long. CDR3 in amino acids: CASSHRRTGLNTEAFF. The CDR3 bases are TGTGCCAGCAGCCACCGACGGACAGGGCTGAACACTGAAGCTTTCTTT.

The rearrangement links TRBV19 to TRBJ2-3, with 8 positions matching TRBD1. The trim removed 5 bases at V and 6 bases at J, leaving 13 bases unmatched. The CDR3 is 16 amino acids. The germline V gene has CDR1 LNHDA and CDR2 SQIVND (reference sequence). CDR3 nucleotide sequence: TGTGCCAGTAGTCCTCAGGACAGGGAGGTGCGGGATACGCAGTATTTT. The encoded protein is CASSPQDREVRDTQYF.

The chain is built from TRBV6-6 and TRBJ2-7; D perhaps matches TRBD1 (5 bases). Germline CDR1 is MNHNY and CDR2 is SVGAGI (reference sequence). The CDR3 spans 15 residues. V was trimmed by 0 bases and J by 0 bases, leaving 9 bases between them. The CDR3 bases are TGTGCCAGCAGTTACTCGGACGGACACTCCTACGAGCAGTACTTC. As protein: CASSYSDGHSYEQYF.

The J gene is TRBJ2-2, the V gene TRBV27; no reliable D call. Between the trimmed V and J ends, which lost 6 bases and 1 base, there was a span of 3 bases. This CDR3 comprises 12 residues. The germline V gene has CDR1 MNHEY and CDR2 SMNVEV (reference sequence). CDR3: CASSWNTGELFF. CDR3 DNA sequence: TGTGCCAGCAGCTGGAACACCGGGGAGCTGTTTTTT.

This sequence joins TRBV5-4 and TRBJ2-6, with 11 bases aligning to TRBD1. This CDR3 is 18 amino acids long. V shed 4 bases and J 4 bases; nucleotides not matched to a gene: 10. Germline V gene data show CDR1 as SGHNT and CDR2 as YYREEE (reference sequence). CDR3 DNA: TGTGCCAGCAGCACCGGACAGGGGGCGCAGCCCGGGGCCAACGTCCTGACTTTC. It codes for CASSTGQGAQPGANVLTF.

The sample holds one count of this clone. DNA of the CDR3: TGTGCCAGCAGCGTAGGACTAGCGGGAACGAATGAGCAGTTCTTC. It is translated as CASSVGLAGTNEQFF. V and J are TRBV9 and TRBJ2-1, with 11 bases fitting TRBD2. V was clipped by 0 bases and J by 7 bases; unmatched bases: 3. The CDR3 extends over 15 amino acids. Germline CDR1 and CDR2: SGDLS and YYNGEE. Filled out from reference TRBV9 and TRBJ2-1, the complete variable domain reads DSGVTQTPKHLITATGQRVTLRCSPRSGDLSVYWYQQSLDQGLQFLIQYYNGEERAKGNILERFSAQQFPDLHSELNLSSLELGDSALYFCASSVGLAGTNEQFFGPGTRLTVL.

The J gene is TRBJ2-7, the V gene TRBV6-5; 7 bases agree with TRBD2. The CDR3 contains 12 residues. V lost 6 bases to trimming and J lost 11 bases; unmatched junction nucleotides: 10. The germline gives CDR1 MNHEY, CDR2 SVGAGI. CDR3 region: CASRGLSLREYF. CDR3 DNA: TGTGCCAGCAGGGGACTATCCTTAAGGGAGTACTTC.

The rearrangement links TRBV28 to TRBJ2-1; no firm D call. V was trimmed by 8 bases and J by 9 bases, leaving 8 bases between them. The CDR3 extends over 10 amino acids. Per the germline V gene, CDR1 is MDHEN and CDR2 is SYDVKM. Here the CDR3 DNA reads TGTGCCAGCCACTCCCGTGAGCAGTTCTTC. It translates to CASHSREQFF.

The sample holds one count of this clone. This chain connects TRBV4-3 to TRBJ2-5, with D maybe TRBD2 (5 bases). TRBJ2-7 matches the DNA end more closely, so the J call is doubtful. The CDR3 loop spans 13 amino acids. Germline V gives CDR1 LGHNA, CDR2 YSLEER. CDR3 loop: CASSQEPGYEQYF. The CDR3 DNA reads as TGCGCCAGCAGCCAAGAACCGGGGTACGAGCAGTACTTC.

This clone was found a few times. The chain combines TRBV27 with TRBJ2-7, with D maybe TRBD2 (5 bases). V dropped 4 bases and J dropped 0 bases, with 19 bases sitting between them. This CDR3 has 17 residues. Germline V CDR1 and CDR2: MNHEY, SMNVEV (reference sequence). The DNA for the CDR3 is TGTGCCAGCAGTTCCCGGAATATGGCGGGCCTCTCCTACGAGCAGTACTTC. It translates to CASSSRNMAGLSYEQYF.

This clone has a single count. The gene calls are TRBV5-6 and TRBJ1-1, with 7 positions matching TRBD1. The CDR3 extends over 15 amino acids. Trimming removed 0 bases from V and 5 bases from J; junction bases left unmatched: 7. In germline, CDR1 is SGHDT, CDR2 YYEEEE. The CDR3 here is CASSLGQGSWTEAFF. CDR3 in DNA: TGTGCCAGCAGCTTGGGACAGGGAAGTTGGACTGAAGCTTTCTTT.

The chain combines TRBV15 with TRBJ2-3; 8 nucleotides align to TRBD2. With V trimmed by 2 bases and J by 2 bases, 6 bases remained unmatched. The CDR3 consists of 16 residues. CDR1 is LNHNV, CDR2 YYDKDF, per germline (reference sequence). In nucleotides, the CDR3 is TGTGCCACCAGCAGAACAATAGCGGGACCCACAGATACGCAGTATTTT. It translates to CATSRTIAGPTDTQYF.

This CDR3 reads CASSEGLAGEPAKNIQYF. For the CDR3, the DNA is TGTGCCAGCAGCGAAGGACTAGCGGGAGAACCCGCCAAAAACATTCAGTACTTC. The chain has TRBV9 and TRBJ2-4; TRBD2 agrees at 13 bases. The germline gives CDR1 SGDLS, CDR2 YYNGEE. V was clipped by 3 bases and J by 1 base; unmatched bases: 7. The CDR3 runs to 18 residues.

The chain carries TRBV6-1 and TRBJ2-7; TRBD2 matches at 10 bases. Germline CDR1 MNHNS, CDR2 SASEGT. J was trimmed by 3 bases and V by 7 bases; bases with no gene match: 6. The CDR3 sequence is 14 residues long. The CDR3 here is CASNQLAGFYEQYF. The CDR3 DNA reads as TGTGCCAGCAACCAACTAGCGGGGTTCTACGAGCAGTACTTC.

This chain links TRBV6-5 with TRBJ2-5; D possibly corresponds to TRBD2 (7 bases). The CDR3 runs to 16 residues. Trimming cost V 2 bases and J 4 bases, with 17 bases left between them. Germline values: CDR1 MNHEY, CDR2 SVGAGI. DNA of the CDR3: TGTGCCAGCAGTTACGGGGGGGCGCGCCCCAGAGAGACCCAGTACTTC. Translated: CASSYGGARPRETQYF.

This clone showed up just a few times. The chain carries TRBV5-8 and TRBJ1-2; D perhaps matches TRBD1 (6 bases). V lost 4 bases and J 6 bases, leaving 19 bases between the germline ends. CDR3 length: 15 amino acids. Looked up from germline, CDR1 is SGHTS and CDR2 is YDEGEE. This chain's CDR3 is CASSELNRVGHGYTF. CDR3 DNA: TGTGCCAGCAGCGAGCTGAACAGGGTTGGACATGGCTACACCTTC.

The chain joins TRBV29-1 to TRBJ2-1; TRBD2 matches 14 bases. J lost 0 bases, V lost 7 bases, and 5 bases had no gene match. The germline gives CDR1 SQVTM, CDR2 ANQGSEA. This CDR3 has 16 residues. The CDR3: CSGGTSGSLSYNEQFF. For the CDR3, the DNA is TGCAGCGGAGGGACTAGCGGGAGCCTCTCCTACAATGAGCAGTTCTTC.

In its sample, this clone was seen once. The V and J genes are TRBV30 and TRBJ2-5, with D perhaps TRBD1 (6 bases). V lost 5 bases, J lost 4 bases, and 11 bases lay in between. This CDR3 spans 12 amino acids. CDR1 GTSNPN and CDR2 SVGIG come from the germline V gene (reference sequence). CDR3 sequence reads: CAWDIQGETQYF. The CDR3 DNA is TGTGCCTGGGATATACAGGGAGAGACCCAGTACTTC.

In this sample, this clone turned up once. The V gene is TRBV7-3, the J gene TRBJ1-1, with a possible D match to TRBD1 (6 bases). The germline V gene has CDR1 SGHTA and CDR2 FQGTGA. V was shortened by 0 bases and J by 1 base, with 9 bases between the two germline ends. The CDR3 is 15 amino acids. The CDR3 loop is CASSLTPGANTEAFF. CDR3 bases: TGTGCCAGCAGCTTAACGCCAGGGGCGAACACTGAAGCTTTCTTT.

The chain couples TRBV7-2 to TRBJ1-1, with 7 bases that match TRBD1. There are 15 residues in the CDR3. Germline loops: CDR1 SGHTA, CDR2 FQGNSA. V trimming: 3 bases; J trimming: 5 bases; junction bases outside the gene matches: 9. The CDR3 is CASSFASRGRTEAFF. The DNA of the CDR3 is TGTGCCAGCAGCTTTGCAAGCAGGGGGAGGACTGAAGCTTTCTTT.

This chain connects TRBV5-1 to TRBJ2-5; D unclear. The J call is in doubt because the DNA end fits TRBJ2-7 better. The CDR3 length is 13 residues. Germline CDR1 SGHRS, CDR2 YFSETQ. The CDR3 region is CASSFDLAYEQYF. DNA of the CDR3: TGCGCCAGCAGTTTTGACTTGGCCTACGAGCAGTACTTC.

The chain employs TRBV5-1 and TRBJ2-5; weak D call: TRBD1 (6 bases). The CDR3 extends over 15 amino acids. V lost 1 base and J 0 bases, leaving 10 bases between the germline ends. CDR1 is SGHRS and CDR2 is YFSETQ in the germline V gene. The CDR3 is CASSLLTGNQETQYF. In DNA form, the CDR3 reads TGCGCCAGCAGCTTGCTTACAGGGAACCAAGAGACCCAGTACTTC.

The J gene is TRBJ2-6, the V gene TRBV15, with 7 positions matching TRBD1. The trim removed 9 bases at V and 1 base at J, leaving 9 bases unmatched. The CDR3 is 16 amino acids. Germline-derived CDR1 and CDR2 are LNHNV and YYDKDF (reference sequence). CDR3 sequence: CATSQGVQSGANVLTF. CDR3 nucleotides: TGTGCCACAAGTCAGGGGGTCCAGTCTGGGGCCAACGTCCTGACTTTC.

The rearrangement links TRBV18 to TRBJ1-4; no reliable D call. CDR1 KGHSH and CDR2 LQKENI come from the germline V gene. This CDR3 is built from 13 residues. V lost 0 bases and J 5 bases, leaving 4 bases between the germline ends. Here the CDR3 DNA reads TGTGCCAGCTCACCACCTTTAAATGAAAAACTGTTTTTT. Its translation: CASSPPLNEKLFF.